The rows below give T cell receptor beta chains drawn from one sample of a study of T cell repertoires in cytomegalovirus infection. TCRdb independently ran MiXCR on the reads; one entry per CDR3 protein. The sample yields about 830,000 distinct CDR3 sequences, approximately 30% seen once. No antigen is known for these receptors. The sample here was cultured CD8+ T cells from PBMCs, taken from culture after CMV antigen stimulation. The origin of the receptors is a human donor in good health (CMV status not recorded). Some clones in this sample may be carry-over from other donors' samples. Both conserved end residues are part of each CDR3. A D gene is named only where the DNA matches it firmly. Clone size, where shown, is once, few, many, or a class for clones that have expanded.

D	size	J	V	DNA	CDR3
TRBD2	few	TRBJ2-1	TRBV7-6	TGTGCCAGCAGCCCTGCCCCTAGCGGGGGAAATGAGCAGTTCTTC	CASSPAPSGGNEQFF
NA	NA	TRBJ1-1	TRBV12-3/TRBV12-4	TGTGCCAGCACCTGGGGGGGGAAGGGGACTGAAGCTTTCTTT	CASTWGGKGTEAFF
NA	few	TRBJ1-5	TRBV6-1	TGTGCCAGCAGTGACAGGGGATACCATAGCAATCAGCCCCAGCATTTT	CASSDRGYHSNQPQHF
NA	NA	TRBJ2-5	TRBV29-1	TGCAGCGTTGAAGGTCCAGCGGGCTTACGAGGAGAGACCCAGTACTTC	CSVEGPAGLRGETQYF
TRBD1	NA	TRBJ1-4	TRBV7-9	TGTGCCAGTCCGGGACAGGGGACGGAAAAACTGTTTTTT	CASPGQGTEKLFF
NA	NA	TRBJ1-2	TRBV20-1	TGCAGTGCAAGGGAGTCTAACTATGGCTACACCTTC	CSARESNYGYTF
TRBD1	few	TRBJ2-2	TRBV3-1	TGTGCCAGCAGCCAAGATCGAGGGGGCCCGAGGAACACCGGGGAGCTGTTTTTT	CASSQDRGGPRNTGELFF
NA	few	TRBJ2-1	TRBV7-2	TGTGCCAGCAGCAATGACAGGTCACTCTACAATGAGCAGTTCTTC	CASSNDRSLYNEQFF
TRBD2	NA	TRBJ2-3	TRBV6-6	TGTGCCAGCCTCCCCGCAGGGAGACCGGGACTAGCGGGAGCAGATACGCAGTATTTT	CASLPAGRPGLAGADTQYF
NA	few	TRBJ1-1	TRBV9	TGTGCCAGCAGCTCTGGATTCAGGAGCACTGAAGCTTTCTTT	CASSSGFRSTEAFF
TRBD2	NA	TRBJ2-5	TRBV3-1	TGTGCCAGCAGCCTCTCACTAGCGGGGGCCCAAGAGACCCAGTACTTC	CASSLSLAGAQETQYF
NA	NA	TRBJ2-2	TRBV28	TGTGCCAGCAGTTTAACGTTCCCGAACACCGGGGAGCTGTTTTTT	CASSLTFPNTGELFF
TRBD1	few	TRBJ2-1	TRBV10-3	TGTGCCATGTGGGGACAGGGGGCGAATGAGCAGTTCTTC	CAMWGQGANEQFF
NA	few	TRBJ2-1	TRBV27	TGTGCCAGCAGTGGACTACAACAGCAGTTCTTC	CASSGLQQQFF
NA	few	TRBJ2-5	TRBV27	TGTGCCAGCAGTCCAACCGGGAACGGGGAGACCCAGTACTTC	CASSPTGNGETQYF
TRBD1	few	TRBJ2-2	TRBV7-8	TGTGCCAGCAGCTTTACAGGGGTAGTGGGCACCGGGGAGCTGTTTTTT	CASSFTGVVGTGELFF
TRBD1	NA	TRBJ1-1	TRBV5-6	TGTGCCTCTCGAGGCCCCGGGACAGGCGAAAACACTGAAGCTTTCTTT	CASRGPGTGENTEAFF
TRBD1	NA	TRBJ2-1	TRBV7-9	TGTGCCAGCAGCGACAGGGGGTTAAAGCAGTTCTTC	CASSDRGLKQFF
TRBD1	NA	TRBJ1-2	TRBV19	TGTGCCAGTAGTCCCCGAGGGACAGGGGGCTTTTTGGACTATGGCTACACCTTC	CASSPRGTGGFLDYGYTF
NA	many	TRBJ2-2	TRBV7-6	TGTGCCAGCAGCTTAGGGGGCCTCGGGGAGCTGTTTTTT	CASSLGGLGELFF
NA	NA	TRBJ2-7	TRBV4-1	TGCGCCAGCAGCCAAGATCCCGGGACTTCCTACGAGCAGTACTTC	CASSQDPGTSYEQYF
NA	few	TRBJ1-1	TRBV19	TGTGCCAGTAGTAGGATCACTGAAGCTTTCTTT	CASSRITEAFF